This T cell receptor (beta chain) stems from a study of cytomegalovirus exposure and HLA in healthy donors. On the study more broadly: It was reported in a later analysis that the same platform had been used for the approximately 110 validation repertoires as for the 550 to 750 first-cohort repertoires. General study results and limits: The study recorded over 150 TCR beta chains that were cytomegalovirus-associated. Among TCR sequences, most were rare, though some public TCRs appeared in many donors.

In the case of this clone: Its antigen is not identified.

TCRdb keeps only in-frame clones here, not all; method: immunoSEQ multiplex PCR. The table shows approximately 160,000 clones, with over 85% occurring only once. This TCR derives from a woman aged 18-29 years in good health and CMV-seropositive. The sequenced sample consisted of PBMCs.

The DNA of the CDR3 is TGTGCCAGCAGCTTGGTAGCGGGAGGGACCTACGAGCAGTACTTC. This translates into CASSLVAGGTYEQYF. This sequence joins TRBV7-2 and TRBJ2-7; 11 bases agree with TRBD2. This CDR3 comprises 15 residues. The trim removed 3 bases at V and 2 bases at J, leaving 3 bases unmatched. The germline V gene encodes CDR1 SGHTA and CDR2 FQGNSA.